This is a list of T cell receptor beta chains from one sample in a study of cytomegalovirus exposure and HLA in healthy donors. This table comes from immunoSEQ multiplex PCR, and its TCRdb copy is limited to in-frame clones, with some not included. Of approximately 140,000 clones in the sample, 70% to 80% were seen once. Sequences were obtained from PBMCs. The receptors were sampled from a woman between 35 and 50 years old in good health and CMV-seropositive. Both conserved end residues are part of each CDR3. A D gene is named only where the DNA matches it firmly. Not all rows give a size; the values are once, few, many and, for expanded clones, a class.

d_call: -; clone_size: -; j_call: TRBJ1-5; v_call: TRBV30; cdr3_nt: TGTGCCTGGAGCGCGGAAGGGGGAGGCAATCAGCCCCAGCATTTT; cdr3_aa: CAWSAEGGGNQPQHF
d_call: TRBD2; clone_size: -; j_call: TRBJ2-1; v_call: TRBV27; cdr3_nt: TGTGCCAGCAGTTATGCCTCGGGACTACTCGTGCAGTTCTTC; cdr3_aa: CASSYASGLLVQFF
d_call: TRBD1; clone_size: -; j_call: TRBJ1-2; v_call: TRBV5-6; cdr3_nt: TGTGCCAGCAGCGTCAGCACCGGGACAGTTACCAATGGCTACACCTTC; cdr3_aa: CASSVSTGTVTNGYTF
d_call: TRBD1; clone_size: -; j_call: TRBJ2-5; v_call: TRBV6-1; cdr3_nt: TGTGCCAGCAGTGGAATCGGACAGGGGCACGAGACCCAGTACTTC; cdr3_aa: CASSGIGQGHETQYF
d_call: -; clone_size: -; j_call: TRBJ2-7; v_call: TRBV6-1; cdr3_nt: TGTGCCAGCAGTGATCCAGGGGTAATCCACGAGCAGTACTTC; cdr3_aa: CASSDPGVIHEQYF
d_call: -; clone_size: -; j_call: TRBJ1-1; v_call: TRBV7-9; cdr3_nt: TGTGCCAGCAGCCTAAGACAGGCGAACACTGAAGCTTTCTTT; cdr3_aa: CASSLRQANTEAFF
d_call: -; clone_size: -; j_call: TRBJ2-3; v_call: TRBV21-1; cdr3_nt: TGTGCCAGCAGCAAAGGAGGGACTAGCATCCTCACAGATACGCAGTATTTT; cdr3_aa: CASSKGGTSILTDTQYF
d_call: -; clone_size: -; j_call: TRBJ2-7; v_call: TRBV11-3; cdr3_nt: TGTGCCAGCAGCTTAGGATGGACTACCTACGAGCAGTACTTC; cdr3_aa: CASSLGWTTYEQYF
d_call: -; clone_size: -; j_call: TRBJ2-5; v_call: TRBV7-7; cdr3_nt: TGTGCTAGCAGCTGGACAGACCAAGAGACCCAGTACTTC; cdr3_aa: CASSWTDQETQYF
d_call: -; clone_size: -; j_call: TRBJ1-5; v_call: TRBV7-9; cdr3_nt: TGTGCCAGCAGCTTAGGGGTTGGAGTCCCTCAGCCCCAGCATTTT; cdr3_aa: CASSLGVGVPQPQHF
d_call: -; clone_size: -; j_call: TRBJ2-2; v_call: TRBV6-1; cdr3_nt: TGTGCCGTATCATTCGAGGGGGCGGGGTCCGGGGAGCTGTTTTTT; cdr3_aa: CAVSFEGAGSGELFF
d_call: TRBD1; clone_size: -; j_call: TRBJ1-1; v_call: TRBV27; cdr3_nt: TGTGCCAGCAGTTTGGCCGGGATCAGGGGGCGGTGGAACACTGAAGCTTTCTTT; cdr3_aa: CASSLAGIRGRWNTEAFF
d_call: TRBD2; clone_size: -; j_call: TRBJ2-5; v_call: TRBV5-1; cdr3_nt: TGCGCCAGCAGCCGTGGGACTAGCGTTCAAGAGACCCAGTACTTC; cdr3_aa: CASSRGTSVQETQYF
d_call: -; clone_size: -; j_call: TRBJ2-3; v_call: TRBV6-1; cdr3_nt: TGTGCCAGCAGTGGACACGGATGGGCTGATACGCAGTATTTT; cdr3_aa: CASSGHGWADTQYF
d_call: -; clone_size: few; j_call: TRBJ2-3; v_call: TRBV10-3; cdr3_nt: TGTGCCATCAGTCAGTCTAGAATGAATACGCAGTATTTT; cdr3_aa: CAISQSRMNTQYF
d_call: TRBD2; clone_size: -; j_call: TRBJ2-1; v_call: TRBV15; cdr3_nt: TGTGCCACCAGCAGACCTAGGACTAGTAGTGAGCAGTTCTTC; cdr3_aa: CATSRPRTSSEQFF
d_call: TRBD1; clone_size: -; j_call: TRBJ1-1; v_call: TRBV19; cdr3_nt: TGTGCCAGTAGGGTAATTAACAGGGGTCGTACTGAAGCTTTCTTT; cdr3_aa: CASRVINRGRTEAFF
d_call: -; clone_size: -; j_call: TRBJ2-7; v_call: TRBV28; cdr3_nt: TGTGCCAGCAACGACAACTACGAGCAGTACTTC; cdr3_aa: CASNDNYEQYF
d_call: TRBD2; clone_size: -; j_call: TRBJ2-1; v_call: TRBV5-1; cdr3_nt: TGCGCCAGCAGCCCGGGTGTTAGCGGGGGAAGCTACAATGAGCAGTTCTTC; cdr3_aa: CASSPGVSGGSYNEQFF
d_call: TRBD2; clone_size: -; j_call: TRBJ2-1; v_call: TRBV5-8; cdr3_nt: TGTGCCAGCAGCTTGGGGACTAGCGGGACCAATGAGCAGTTCTTC; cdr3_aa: CASSLGTSGTNEQFF
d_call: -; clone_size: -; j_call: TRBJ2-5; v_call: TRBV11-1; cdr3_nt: TGTGCCAGCAGTTTGGGGCGGGGACAAGAGACCCAGTACTTC; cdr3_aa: CASSLGRGQETQYF
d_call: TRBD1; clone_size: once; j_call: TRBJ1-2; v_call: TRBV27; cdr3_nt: TGTGCCAGCAGTTCCGGGACAGGGGGCTACACCTTC; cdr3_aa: CASSSGTGGYTF
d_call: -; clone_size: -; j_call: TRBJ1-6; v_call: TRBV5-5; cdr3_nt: TGTGCCAGCAGCTTGACGAGTGAGCTGAGCTCCTATAATTCACCCCTCCACTTT; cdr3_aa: CASSLTSELSSYNSPLHF
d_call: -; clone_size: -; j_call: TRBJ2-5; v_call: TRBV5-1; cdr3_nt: TGCGCCAGCAGCTTGGCGGCTAGCGTTCAAGAGACCCAGTACTTC; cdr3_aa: CASSLAASVQETQYF
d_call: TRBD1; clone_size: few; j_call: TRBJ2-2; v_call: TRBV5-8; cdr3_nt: TGTGCCAGCAGCCCACAGACAGGGACCACCGGGGAGCTGTTTTTT; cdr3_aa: CASSPQTGTTGELFF
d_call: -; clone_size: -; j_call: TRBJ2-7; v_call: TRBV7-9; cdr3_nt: TGTGCCAGCAGCTTAGAGGGGCACCTAACCGAGCAGTACTTC; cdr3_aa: CASSLEGHLTEQYF